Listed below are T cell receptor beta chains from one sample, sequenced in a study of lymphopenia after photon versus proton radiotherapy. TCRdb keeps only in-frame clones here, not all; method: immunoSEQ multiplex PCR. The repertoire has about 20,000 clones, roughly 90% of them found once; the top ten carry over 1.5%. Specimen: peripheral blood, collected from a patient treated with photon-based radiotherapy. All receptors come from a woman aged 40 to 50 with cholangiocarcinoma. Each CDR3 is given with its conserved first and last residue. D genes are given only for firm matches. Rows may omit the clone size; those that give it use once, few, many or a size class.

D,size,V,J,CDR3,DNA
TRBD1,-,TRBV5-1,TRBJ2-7,CASSVADRANEQYF,TGCGCCAGCAGTGTAGCAGACAGGGCCAACGAGCAGTACTTC
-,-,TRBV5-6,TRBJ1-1,CASSLKQGTFF,TGTGCCAGCAGCTTGAAGCAGGGAACTTTCTTT
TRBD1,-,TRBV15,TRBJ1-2,CATRWTGIGGYTF,TGTGCCACCAGATGGACAGGGATAGGGGGCTACACCTTC
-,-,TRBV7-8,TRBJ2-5,CASSYRRGSETQYF,TGTGCCAGCAGCTACAGGAGGGGCAGCGAGACCCAGTACTTC
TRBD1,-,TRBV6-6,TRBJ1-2,CASSQGALGGYTF,TGTGCCAGCAGTCAGGGGGCCCTCGGTGGCTACACCTTC
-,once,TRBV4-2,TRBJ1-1,CASSQTALNTEAFF,TGTGCCAGCAGCCAAACAGCACTGAACACTGAAGCTTTCTTT
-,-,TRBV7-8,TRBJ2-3,CASSWGASTDTQYF,TGTGCCAGCAGCTGGGGGGCTAGCACAGATACGCAGTATTTT
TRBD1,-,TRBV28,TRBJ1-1,CASSLGQAGNTEAFF,TGTGCCAGCAGTTTAGGACAGGCGGGGAACACTGAAGCTTTCTTT
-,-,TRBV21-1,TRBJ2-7,CASSKKPDHAVSSYEQYF,TGTGCCAGCAGCAAAAAGCCAGACCACGCGGTTAGCTCCTACGAGCAGTACTTC
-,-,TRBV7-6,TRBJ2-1,CASSKLGLSSYNEQFF,TGTGCCAGCAGCAAACTGGGACTGAGCTCCTACAATGAGCAGTTCTTC
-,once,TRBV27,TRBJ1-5,CASWGADQPQHF,TGTGCCTCCTGGGGGGCCGATCAGCCCCAGCATTTT
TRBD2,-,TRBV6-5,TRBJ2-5,CASSYGGGGSETQYF,TGTGCCAGCAGTTACGGGGGGGGTGGATCGGAGACCCAGTACTTC
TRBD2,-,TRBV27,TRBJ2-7,CASSRTSGSYEQYF,TGTGCCAGCAGTCGGACTAGCGGGAGCTACGAGCAGTACTTC
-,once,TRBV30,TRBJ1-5,CAWTWDGQNQPQHF,TGTGCCTGGACTTGGGACGGGCAAAATCAGCCCCAGCATTTT
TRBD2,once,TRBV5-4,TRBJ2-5,CASSLETSWGETQYF,TGTGCCAGCAGCTTGGAGACTAGCTGGGGAGAGACCCAGTACTTC
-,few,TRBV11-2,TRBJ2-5,CASRLYVLGGRGETQYF,TGTGCCAGCAGGCTCTATGTTTTGGGGGGTAGAGGAGAGACCCAGTACTTC
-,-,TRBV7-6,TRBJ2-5,CASSSYTLGLETQYF,TGTGCCAGCAGTTCCTATACCCTAGGCCTAGAGACCCAGTACTTC
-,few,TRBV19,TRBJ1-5,CASNSPGRDYSNQPQHF,TGTGCCAGTAACTCTCCCGGCAGGGACTATAGCAATCAGCCCCAGCATTTT
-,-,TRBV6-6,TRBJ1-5,CASSYSIGVDQPQHF,TGTGCCAGCAGTTACTCGATCGGAGTTGATCAGCCCCAGCATTTT
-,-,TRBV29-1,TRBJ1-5,CSVGTDYSNQPQHF,TGCAGCGTCGGGACCGATTATAGCAATCAGCCCCAGCATTTT
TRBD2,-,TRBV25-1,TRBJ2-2,CASRLAGANTGELFF,TGTGCCAGCAGACTAGCGGGAGCGAACACCGGGGAGCTGTTTTTT
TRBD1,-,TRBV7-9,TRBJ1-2,CASSQTGEGYTF,TGTGCCAGCAGCCAAACAGGGGAGGGCTACACCTTC
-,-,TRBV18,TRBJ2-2,CASSPIGQGDGELFF,TGTGCCAGCTCACCCATCGGGCAGGGCGACGGGGAGCTGTTTTTT
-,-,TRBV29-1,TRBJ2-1,CSVEDLSSTYSYNEQFF,TGCAGCGTTGAAGATCTTAGTTCGACATACTCCTACAATGAGCAGTTCTTC
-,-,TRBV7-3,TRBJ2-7,CASSPRHSDEQYF,TGTGCCAGCAGCCCCCGACACTCCGACGAGCAGTACTTC
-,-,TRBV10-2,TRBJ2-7,CANCARVVTYEQYF,TGCGCCAACTGCGCCCGAGTGGTTACCTACGAGCAGTACTTC
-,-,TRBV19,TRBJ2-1,CASSIGQLNEQFF,TGTGCCAGTAGTATCGGACAGCTCAATGAGCAGTTCTTC
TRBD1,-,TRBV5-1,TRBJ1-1,CASSYWDSPSNTEAFF,TGCGCCAGCAGCTACTGGGACAGTCCTTCGAACACTGAAGCTTTCTTT
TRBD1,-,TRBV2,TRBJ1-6,CASRMGQGKGSPLHF,TGTGCCAGCAGGATGGGACAGGGGAAAGGATCACCCCTCCACTTT
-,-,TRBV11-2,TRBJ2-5,CASSTPGEEQGTQYF,TGTGCCAGCAGCACCCCCGGGGAGGAACAGGGGACCCAGTACTTC
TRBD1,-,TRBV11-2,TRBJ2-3,CASSSYRGSDTQYF,TGTGCCAGCAGCTCCTACAGGGGTTCAGATACGCAGTATTTT
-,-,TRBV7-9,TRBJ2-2,CASSFFENTGELFF,TGTGCCAGCAGCTTTTTCGAAAACACCGGGGAGCTGTTTTTT
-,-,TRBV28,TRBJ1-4,CASSFPGGPNEKLFF,TGTGCCAGCAGTTTCCCGGGGGGCCCGAATGAAAAACTGTTTTTT
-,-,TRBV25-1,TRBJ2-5,CASSGSWGVGAQGETQYF,TGTGCCAGCAGTGGCTCGTGGGGTGTAGGGGCCCAGGGAGAGACCCAGTACTTC
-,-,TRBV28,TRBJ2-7,CASRRPTGSGTETYF,TGTGCCAGCAGGAGACCGACAGGGTCCGGGACTGAGACCTACTTC
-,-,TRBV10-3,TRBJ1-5,CAISESKQRAQGPQHF,TGTGCCATCAGTGAGTCGAAACAGCGAGCCCAGGGGCCCCAGCATTTT
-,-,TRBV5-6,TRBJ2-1,CASSLGRGTSSYNEQFF,TGTGCCAGCAGCTTGGGGAGGGGGACCAGCTCCTACAATGAGCAGTTCTTC
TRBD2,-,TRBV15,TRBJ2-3,CATSGSGDITDTQYF,TGTGCCACGTCCGGGAGCGGGGATATCACAGATACGCAGTATTTT
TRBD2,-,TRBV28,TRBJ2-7,CASLTSGDNEQYF,TGTGCCAGCCTGACTAGCGGGGACAACGAGCAGTACTTC
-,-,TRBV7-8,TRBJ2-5,CASSLNPGAPGTGETQYF,TGTGCCAGCAGCCTAAATCCAGGGGCGCCCGGTACAGGGGAGACCCAGTACTTC
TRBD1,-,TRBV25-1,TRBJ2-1,CASSATGGAILRDNEQFF,TGTGCCAGCAGTGCGACAGGGGGCGCGATATTAAGAGACAATGAGCAGTTCTTC
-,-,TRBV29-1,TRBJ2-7,CSVEDRGGYEQYF,TGCAGCGTTGAAGACAGGGGTGGGTACGAGCAGTACTTC
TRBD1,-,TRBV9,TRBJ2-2,CASSSTGQGNTGELFF,TGTGCCAGCAGCTCCACCGGACAGGGGAACACCGGGGAGCTGTTTTTT
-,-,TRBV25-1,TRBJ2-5,CASSPGATAGTQYF,TGTGCCAGCAGTCCGGGAGCAACGGCGGGGACCCAGTACTTC
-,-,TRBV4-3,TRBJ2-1,CASSPRASYNEQFF,TGCGCCAGCAGCCCACGGGCTAGCTACAATGAGCAGTTCTTC
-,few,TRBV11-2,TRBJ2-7,CASSLGSSYEQYF,TGTGCCAGCAGCTTAGGGTCGTCTTACGAGCAGTACTTC
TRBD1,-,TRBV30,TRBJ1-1,CAWSLGQGNTEAFF,TGTGCCTGGTCCTTGGGACAGGGGAACACTGAAGCTTTCTTT
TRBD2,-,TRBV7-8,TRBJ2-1,CASSFHPQREPTMGAYNEQFF,TGTGCCAGCAGCTTCCACCCCCAGCGGGAACCTACAATGGGTGCCTACAATGAGCAGTTCTTC
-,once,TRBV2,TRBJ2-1,CASSGGISSYNEQFF,TGTGCCAGCAGTGGAGGCATAAGCTCCTACAATGAGCAGTTCTTC
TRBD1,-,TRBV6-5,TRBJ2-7,CASRNTGQGFYEQYF,TGTGCCAGCAGAAACACCGGACAGGGGTTCTACGAGCAGTACTTC
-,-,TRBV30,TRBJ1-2,CAWSEQGPLTF,TGTGCCTGGAGTGAACAGGGCCCTCTCACCTTC
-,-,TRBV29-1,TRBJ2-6,CSVGTVSGANVLTF,TGCAGCGTGGGCACAGTCTCTGGGGCCAACGTCCTGACTTTC
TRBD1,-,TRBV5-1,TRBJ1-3,CASSPNTGTEGNTIYF,TGCGCCAGCAGTCCGAATACCGGGACAGAAGGAAACACCATATATTTT